Presented here are 11 T cell receptor beta chains from one specimen sequenced in a study of blood T cell repertoires in COVID-19. Repertoires were generated with immunoSEQ multiplex PCR, while TCRdb's copy carries only in-frame clones and drops some. The table lists around 450,000 clones, roughly 87% of them singletons. The sample consisted of PBMCs or T cells enriched from blood (not recorded which). Receptors were obtained from a woman between 18 and 29 years old who had recovered from COVID-19.

This clone has a handful of counts. The J gene is TRBJ1-5, the V gene TRBV28, with D possibly matching TRBD1 (5 bases). CDR3 size: 14 residues. The germline V and J ends were trimmed by 1 base and 8 bases, with 12 bases remaining between them. In germline, CDR1 is MDHEN, CDR2 SYDVKM. The CDR3 coding sequence is TGTGCCAGCAGTTTATCGGGGGATTGGGAGCCCCAGCATTTT. Protein product: CASSLSGDWEPQHF.

This sequence joins TRBV27 and TRBJ1-2; D may be TRBD1 (6 bases). The germline V gene has CDR1 MNHEY and CDR2 SMNVEV (reference sequence). Trimming left V 4 bases short and J 4 bases short, with 16 bases between. The CDR3 is 15 residues long. CDR3 in amino acids: CASSSPWDTRYGYTF. Here the CDR3 DNA reads TGTGCCAGCAGTTCCCCATGGGACACTCGCTATGGCTACACCTTC.

The chain employs TRBV27 and TRBJ2-2; possibly TRBD2 for D (6 bases). This CDR3 is built from 18 residues. Trimming removed 1 base from V and 1 base from J, with 16 bases in between. The V gene's germline CDR1 is MNHEY and CDR2 SMNVEV (reference sequence). CDR3 bases: TGTGCCAGCAGTTTATACGCGGTGGGACTCTGGAACACCGGGGAGCTGTTTTTT. Its protein product is CASSLYAVGLWNTGELFF.

The rearrangement joins TRBV5-8 to TRBJ1-1, with TRBD1 identical over 10 bases. The ends lost 4 bases at V and 5 bases at J; junction bases unmatched: 5. Germline V CDR1 and CDR2: SGHTS, YDEGEE. The CDR3 has 14 amino acids. This chain's CDR3 is CASSRDRGQTEAFF. As DNA, the CDR3 is TGTGCCAGCAGCCGGGACAGGGGTCAGACTGAAGCTTTCTTT.

The chain is built from TRBV19 and TRBJ2-7, with TRBD2 matching over 8 bases. The trim removed 6 bases at V and 4 bases at J, leaving 11 bases unmatched. Germline CDR1 and CDR2: LNHDA and SQIVND (reference sequence). The CDR3 totals 15 residues. The chain's CDR3 is CASSTAGGGTYEQYF. In DNA form, the CDR3 reads TGTGCCAGTAGCACCGCAGGCGGGGGGACGTACGAGCAGTACTTC. The full variable domain, its missing parts supplied by reference TRBV19 and TRBJ2-7, is DGGITQSPKYLFRKEGQNVTLSCEQNLNHDAMYWYRQDPGQGLRLIYYSQIVNDFQKGDIAEGYSVSREKKESFPLTVTSAQKNPTAFYLCASSTAGGGTYEQYFGPGTRLTVT.

The chain has TRBV19 and TRBJ1-5; D gene ambiguous. The CDR3 spans 15 residues. CDR1 is LNHDA, CDR2 SQIVND, per germline (reference sequence). V lost 5 bases to trimming and J lost 1 base, with 12 bases between them. The CDR3 loop reads CASSFNPGSNQPQHF. CDR3 in DNA: TGTGCCAGTAGTTTCAATCCCGGGAGCAATCAGCCCCAGCATTTT.

As to this clone: The identical CDR3 is also encoded by other nucleotide sequences in the sample. The V call is TRBV12-3 or TRBV12-4, the J call TRBJ2-2; no definite D call. Between the trimmed V and J ends, which lost 5 bases and 2 bases, there was a span of 3 bases. The CDR3 totals 12 residues. The CDR3 nucleotides read TGTGCCAGCAGTCCAAACACCGGGGAGCTGTTTTTT. It yields the protein CASSPNTGELFF.

This chain joins TRBV10-3 and TRBJ1-6; perhaps TRBD1 as D (5 bases). The CDR3 consists of 15 residues. CDR1 and CDR2 from the germline V gene are ENHRY and SYGVKD. V lost 2 bases to trimming and J lost 7 bases, with 12 bases between them. CDR3 sequence (DNA): TGTGCCATCAGTGAGGGGGGGGAAGGGAATTCACCCCTCCACTTT. This gives the protein CAISEGGEGNSPLHF.

The genes are TRBV5-4 and TRBJ1-2; 8 positions agree with TRBD1. CDR3 length: 14 amino acids. The V segment lost 4 bases and the J segment 4 bases; nucleotides outside the gene matches: 6. Germline assignment: CDR1 SGHNT and CDR2 YYREEE (reference sequence). The CDR3 coding sequence is TGTGCCAGCAGCGCAGGGGGCTTAGGCTATGGCTACACCTTC. It is translated as CASSAGGLGYGYTF.

The rearrangement joins TRBV5-4 to TRBJ2-3; the D gene is possibly TRBD1 (6 bases). Per germline, CDR1 SGHNT and CDR2 YYREEE (reference sequence). CDR3 length: 15 amino acids. V was cut by 2 bases and J by 0 bases, with 10 bases left in between. The CDR3 DNA is TGTGCCAGCAGCTTAACGGGACACAGCACAGATACGCAGTATTTT. It yields the protein CASSLTGHSTDTQYF.

The count of this clone is one. This chain uses TRBV5-1 with TRBJ2-5; D is ambiguous. The CDR3 totals 13 residues. CDR1 SGHRS and CDR2 YFSETQ come from the germline V gene. Trimming took off 1 base at V and 1 base at J, with 5 bases between the two ends. As DNA, the CDR3 is TGCGCCAGCAGCTTGCTCGGCCAAGAGACCCAGTACTTC. It translates to CASSLLGQETQYF.